This paragraph covers one T cell receptor (beta chain) sequence. Its antigen is unidentified. This may arise from a read error, as a much more abundant clone is one base away. Time point in this sample: baseline, week 1 (first vaccination visit). Treatment in this sample: pre-vaccination baseline after standard-of-care therapy. This sample stems from a study of a mutant IDH1 vaccine in newly diagnosed glioma. Study-wide background: Treated patients comprised 62.5% males and approximately 38% females, mean age approximately 42 years. Patients had received radiotherapy, temozolomide, or both previously, most receiving both. Study-level findings and limits: Pseudoprogression seemed unlinked to shifts in top peripheral T cell clonotypes.

Data came from immunoSEQ multiplex PCR; TCRdb stores just in-frame clones and leaves some out. This sample carries approximately 70,000 clones, less than 85% of them seen once, and the ten largest clones take about 7.5%. The V gene's germline CDR1 is MDHEN and CDR2 SYDVKM. The V end lost 5 bases, the J end lost 3 bases, and 2 bases lay between the germline ends. The CDR3 spans 10 residues. The V and J genes are TRBV28 and TRBJ2-7; no definite D call. The receptor comes from a man aged 45 to 65 with glioma. The sequencing here drew on PBMCs, taken from a glioma patient treated with radiotherapy, temozolomide or both. Here the CDR3 DNA reads TGTGCCAGCAGTGGCTACGAGCAGTACTTC. Its translation: CASSGYEQYF.